These 27 T cell receptor beta chains originate from one sample sequenced in a study of T cell responses to AZD1222 COVID-19 vaccine. Profiled with immunoSEQ multiplex PCR; TCRdb holds only in-frame clones, not every one. The sample has about 140,000 clones, roughly nine tenths seen once. Sample: peripheral blood, taken 28 days after the second AZD1222 dose. The source of these receptors is an adult who received the AZD1222 COVID-19 vaccine.

The gene calls are TRBV10-3 and TRBJ1-1; D possibly corresponds to TRBD1 (6 bases). The CDR3 is 17 amino acids. V was shortened by 2 bases and J by 6 bases, with 22 bases between the two germline ends. Germline V gene sequence: CDR1 ENHRY, CDR2 SYGVKD. The CDR3 is CAISEPSGGGRGAEAFF. The CDR3 DNA reads TGTGCCATCAGTGAGCCGTCTGGAGGGGGGCGCGGGGCTGAAGCTTTCTTT.

This clone was observed a single time. This sequence joins TRBV3-1 (or the pseudogene TRBV3-2) and TRBJ2-6; no clear D gene. Germline CDR1 LGHDT, CDR2 YNNKEL (reference sequence). The CDR3 is made up of 14 amino acids. V was cut by 5 bases and J by 4 bases, with 9 bases left in between. The CDR3 loop reads CASSYRAGANVLTF. The CDR3 bases are TGTGCCAGCAGCTACCGAGCGGGGGCCAACGTCCTGACTTTC.

The chain carries TRBV11-2 and TRBJ2-3; D call uncertain. Germline loops: CDR1 SGHAT, CDR2 FQNNGV. This CDR3 has 16 residues. Trimming removed 5 bases at V and 2 bases at J, with 17 bases between. In DNA, the CDR3 is TGTGCCAGCAGCCCTAGATCCTCGCTGGCCACAGATACGCAGTATTTT. This translates into CASSPRSSLATDTQYF. Full variable domain (remainder filled in from reference TRBV11-2 and TRBJ2-3): EAGVAQSPRYKIIEKRQSVAFWCNPISGHATLYWYQQILGQGPKLLIQFQNNGVVDDSQLPKDRFSAERLKGVDSTLKIQPAKLEDSAVYLCASSPRSSLATDTQYFGPGTRLTVL.

The J gene is TRBJ2-7, the V gene TRBV18; 12 bases map to TRBD1. This CDR3 has 14 amino acids. V lost 3 bases and J lost 5; bases outside the gene matches: 2. The germline V gene encodes CDR1 KGHSH and CDR2 LQKENI. Here the CDR3 reads CASSPGTGGDEQYF. CDR3 nucleotides: TGTGCCAGCTCACCGGGGACAGGGGGCGACGAGCAGTACTTC.

The chain carries TRBV7-9 and TRBJ2-5; tentative D call: TRBD1 (5 bases). The CDR3 extends over 15 amino acids. The V end lost 1 base, the J end lost 4 bases, and 13 bases lay between the germline ends. Germline V CDR1 and CDR2: SEHNR, FQNEAQ (reference sequence). The CDR3 loop is CASSLVGLLAETQYF. CDR3 sequence (DNA): TGTGCCAGCAGCTTAGTGGGGCTTCTCGCAGAGACCCAGTACTTC.

The chain combines TRBV19 with TRBJ2-2; 8 positions agree with TRBD2. CDR3 length: 17 amino acids. Germline V CDR1 and CDR2: LNHDA, SQIVND (reference sequence). J gave up 2 bases and V 2 bases, and 7 bases lay outside the gene matches. In nucleotides, the CDR3 is TGTGCCAGTAGTATACTAGCGGGTCTTTATAACACCGGGGAGCTGTTTTTT. Its protein product is CASSILAGLYNTGELFF.

The chain couples TRBV6-5 to TRBJ1-5; D possibly corresponds to TRBD1 (5 bases). Per the germline V gene, CDR1 is MNHEY and CDR2 is SVGAGI. The ends were cut back, 7 bases at V and 7 bases at J, with 20 bases in the middle. The CDR3 loop spans 15 amino acids. The chain's CDR3 is CASTPEGIRDQPQHF. In nucleotides, the CDR3 is TGTGCCAGCACCCCCGAGGGAATAAGGGACCAGCCCCAGCATTTT.

This clone was observed once. The genes are TRBV10-3 and TRBJ2-2, with 7 positions matching TRBD1. Trimming removed 2 bases from V and 3 bases from J; junction bases left unmatched: 3. Germline CDR1 and CDR2: ENHRY and SYGVKD. The length of the CDR3 is 15 residues. The CDR3, as DNA: TGTGCCATCAGTGAGCCAACAGGGGACACCGGGGAGCTGTTTTTT. Translation: CAISEPTGDTGELFF.

The gene calls are TRBV7-7 and TRBJ2-4, with 7 bases aligning to TRBD1. V trimming: 5 bases; J trimming: 6 bases; junction bases outside the gene matches: 4. Germline-derived CDR1 and CDR2 are SSHAT and FNYEAQ (reference sequence). The CDR3 is 13 amino acids. CDR3 nucleotide sequence: TGTGCCAGCAGCCAGGACAGGTTAAACATTCAGTACTTC. Amino acids: CASSQDRLNIQYF.

This chain connects TRBV10-2 to TRBJ2-3; D not certain. In germline, CDR1 is WSHSY, CDR2 SAAADI. Trimming cost V 4 bases and J 6 bases, with 8 bases left between them. The CDR3 totals 12 residues. The CDR3 DNA reads as TGCGCCAGCAGTGCGAACGGGGATACGCAGTATTTT. Residues: CASSANGDTQYF.

The rearrangement links TRBV27 to TRBJ2-2; D uncertain. Germline CDR1 and CDR2: MNHEY and SMNVEV (reference sequence). V was clipped by 5 bases and J by 4 bases, with 2 bases between them. The CDR3 spans 11 residues. CDR3 sequence reads: CASSVTGELFF. CDR3 sequence (DNA): TGTGCCAGCAGTGTCACCGGGGAGCTGTTTTTT.

The rearrangement joins TRBV7-8 to TRBJ2-1; the D is unclear. Trimming left V 5 bases short and J 9 bases short, with 11 bases between. CDR1 is SGHVS, CDR2 FQNEAQ, per germline. The CDR3 contains 12 residues. CDR3 coding DNA: TGTGCCAGCAGCCCATACGACATTGAGCAGTTCTTC. This gives the protein CASSPYDIEQFF. Full variable domain (missing parts from reference TRBV7-8 and TRBJ2-1): GAGVSQSPRYKVAKRGQDVALRCDPISGHVSLFWYQQALGQGPEFLTYFQNEAQLDKSGLPSDRFFAERPEGSVSTLKIQRTQQEDSAVYLCASSPYDIEQFFGPGTRLTVL.

In this sample, this clone turned up a few times. The chain joins TRBV11-1 to TRBJ1-3; weak D call: TRBD1 (6 bases). The V end lost 5 bases, the J end lost 0 bases, and 11 bases lay between the germline ends. Germline loops: CDR1 SGHAT, CDR2 FQDESV (reference sequence). This CDR3 is built from 15 residues. Here the CDR3 DNA reads TGTGCCAGCAGCCGTGACAGGAACTCTGGAAACACCATATATTTT. Translation: CASSRDRNSGNTIYF.

The chain recombines TRBV28 with TRBJ2-3; no clear D gene. Germline loops: CDR1 MDHEN, CDR2 SYDVKM. Deletions cut 7 bases from V and 6 bases from J, with 11 bases between. The CDR3 has 12 residues. CDR3 in DNA: TGTGCCAGCACCCGCTGGGGTGATACGCAGTATTTT. It is translated as CASTRWGDTQYF.

The genes are TRBV15 and TRBJ2-7; no clear D. Germline V gene sequence: CDR1 LNHNV, CDR2 YYDKDF (reference sequence). Trimming removed 0 bases at V and 6 bases at J, with 15 bases between. The CDR3 loop spans 15 amino acids. CDR3 in amino acids: CATSRDRHAAPEQYF. The CDR3 DNA sequence: TGTGCCACCAGCAGAGATAGGCACGCGGCCCCCGAGCAGTACTTC. Full variable domain (missing parts from reference TRBV15 and TRBJ2-7): DAMVIQNPRYQVTQFGKPVTLSCSQTLNHNVMYWYQQKSSQAPKLLFHYYDKDFNNEADTPDNFQSRRPNTSFCFLDIRSPGLGDTAMYLCATSRDRHAAPEQYFGPGTRLTVT.

The chain combines TRBV10-3 with TRBJ2-7; D might be TRBD2 (6 bases). V was shortened by 10 bases and J by 1 base, with 17 bases between the two germline ends. CDR1 and CDR2 from the germline V gene are ENHRY and SYGVKD. The length of the CDR3 is 14 residues. CDR3 protein: CATMPLEGSYEQYF. CDR3 coding DNA: TGTGCCACAATGCCCCTGGAGGGGTCCTACGAGCAGTACTTC.

The chain uses TRBV19 and TRBJ2-7; 8 positions match TRBD1. J was trimmed by 7 bases and V by 5 bases; bases with no gene match: 4. This CDR3 is built from 12 residues. Germline lookup yields CDR1 LNHDA and CDR2 SQIVND (reference sequence). CDR3 DNA: TGTGCCAGTAGTTACAGGGGGTCGGAGCAGTACTTC. This translates into CASSYRGSEQYF. Based on the CDR3 plus reference TRBV19 and TRBJ2-7, the full variable domain is DGGITQSPKYLFRKEGQNVTLSCEQNLNHDAMYWYRQDPGQGLRLIYYSQIVNDFQKGDIAEGYSVSREKKESFPLTVTSAQKNPTAFYLCASSYRGSEQYFGPGTRLTVT.

The rearrangement joins TRBV4-1 to TRBJ2-5, with 7 bases matching TRBD2. Germline V lookup: CDR1 MGHRA, CDR2 YSYEKL. The CDR3 runs 14 residues. Trimming cost V 1 base and J 5 bases; bases outside gene matches: 4. The DNA for the CDR3 is TGCGCCAGCAGCCAAGGGGAGGGAGTGGAGACCCAGTACTTC. Its protein product is CASSQGEGVETQYF.

The chain joins TRBV4-2 to TRBJ1-6, with D perhaps TRBD1 (5 bases). The CDR3 covers 18 residues. Germline V gives CDR1 LGHNA, CDR2 YNFKEQ. V was shortened by 0 bases and J by 3 bases, with 15 bases between the two germline ends. The CDR3 sequence is CASSQDPLIDSYNSPLHF. In DNA, the CDR3 is TGTGCCAGCAGCCAAGATCCGCTTATCGACAGCTATAATTCACCCCTCCACTTT.

The chain has TRBV29-1 and TRBJ1-5; no reliable D call. Trimming pared 7 bases from V and 8 bases from J, leaving 6 bases between. The germline V gene encodes CDR1 SQVTM and CDR2 ANQGSEA. The CDR3 length is 9 residues. CDR3 nucleotide sequence: TGCAGCGGCATCGAGCCCCAGCATTTT. Translation gives CSGIEPQHF.

The CDR3 bases are TGTGCCAGCAGTTACGTCGGCCTCAATCAGCCCCAGCATTTT. Its translation is CASSYVGLNQPQHF. This chain links TRBV6-2 or TRBV6-3 with TRBJ1-5, with D uncertain. The CDR3 runs 14 residues. CDR1 MNHEY and CDR2 SVGEGT come from the germline V gene. Deletions cut 2 bases from V and 3 bases from J, with 8 bases between.

V gene TRBV10-3 combines with J gene TRBJ2-1, with TRBD2 as a possible D gene (6 bases). Germline values: CDR1 ENHRY, CDR2 SYGVKD. V lost 11 bases and J 2 bases, leaving 22 bases between the germline ends. The CDR3 totals 16 residues. CDR3 bases: TGTGCCGTGAGAAACCAGGAGCGCGGGGCCTACAATGAGCAGTTCTTC. It codes for CAVRNQERGAYNEQFF.

V and J are TRBV7-2 and TRBJ1-1; TRBD1 might be the D (6 bases). The CDR3 covers 15 residues. Trimming stripped 9 bases from V and 4 bases from J, with 21 bases between. CDR1 is SGHTA, CDR2 FQGNSA, per germline. The CDR3 nucleotides are TGTGCCAGTTTTAAAGGGGGGGGAGGTTCCACTGAAGCTTTCTTT. Translated, it gives CASFKGGGGSTEAFF.

J is TRBJ2-4 and V is TRBV6-1, with D perhaps given as TRBD1 or TRBD2 (6 bases each). The germline V gene has CDR1 MNHNS and CDR2 SASEGT. CDR3 length: 19 residues. With 1 base removed from V and 3 bases from J, the gap between germline ends came to 22 bases. The CDR3 nucleotides are TGTGCCAGCAGTGAAGTATTCCCTCCTTCGGGGGCGATCAAAAACATTCAGTACTTC. This encodes CASSEVFPPSGAIKNIQYF.

J is TRBJ2-2 and V is TRBV13; weak D call: TRBD2 (6 bases). CDR1 PRHDT and CDR2 FYEKMQ come from the germline V gene (reference sequence). Trimming removed 5 bases at V and 3 bases at J, with 16 bases between. The CDR3 is made up of 16 amino acids. The CDR3 DNA reads TGTGCCAGCAGCCACCCCGGAGGGGCCTACACCGGGGAGCTGTTTTTT. Protein product: CASSHPGGAYTGELFF.

CDR3 DNA: TGTGCCAGCAGCCAATCGACAGAGAACACTGAAGCTTTCTTT. Protein sequence: CASSQSTENTEAFF. The rearrangement joins TRBV3-1 (or the pseudogene TRBV3-2) to TRBJ1-1; D is perhaps TRBD1 (5 bases). Per the germline V gene, CDR1 is LGHDT and CDR2 is YNNKEL (reference sequence). The CDR3 spans 14 residues. Trimming took off 2 bases at V and 1 base at J, with 8 bases between the two ends.

The chain employs TRBV12-5 and TRBJ2-1, with 10 bases fitting TRBD1. Germline V gives CDR1 LGHNT, CDR2 FRNRAP. The CDR3 spans 15 residues. V lost 5 bases to trimming and J lost 9 bases; unmatched junction nucleotides: 10. The CDR3 protein is CASGPGTGEPAEQFF. CDR3 nucleotide sequence: TGTGCTAGTGGTCCAGGGACAGGGGAGCCCGCTGAGCAGTTCTTC.